Below, 9 T cell receptor beta chains from the same sample are listed, as sequenced in a study of blood T cells in healthy people across ages. Next came a second PCR, run for about 7 to 12 cycles, which used a sample-barcoded 5' primer along with a J-beta primer mix. TCRdb reprocessed the 5' RACE reads via MiXCR and lists one record per CDR3 protein. The repertoire includes some 1.4 million distinct CDR3 sequences, roughly 40% of them detected once, and approximately 7.9% sits in the top ten. Sequenced input: blood. The receptor source for this set is a woman aged 18-35 years in good health.

This clonotype was detected a few times. The chain's CDR3 is CSARTTTNEKLFF. In DNA, the CDR3 is TGCAGTGCTAGGACGACAACTAATGAAAAACTGTTTTTT. The gene calls are TRBV20-1 and TRBJ1-4; unclear D gene. In germline, CDR1 is DFQATT, CDR2 SNEGSKA (reference sequence). Trimming stripped 3 bases from V and 0 bases from J, with 5 bases between. There are 13 residues in the CDR3.

This clonotype was counted between two and nine times. The CDR3 coding sequence is TGTGCCAGCATCTTCCAGGGGGTCTGGACCCAGTACTTC. It specifies CASIFQGVWTQYF. The chain combines TRBV6-1 with TRBJ2-5; 7 positions match TRBD1. Germline trimming cut 7 bases from V and 7 bases from J; bases unmatched to any gene: 9. Germline V CDR1 and CDR2: MNHNS, SASEGT. CDR3 length: 13 amino acids.

The V call is TRBV9, the J call TRBJ2-3; TRBD2 matches at 14 bases. The CDR3 is made up of 17 amino acids. Per the germline V gene, CDR1 is SGDLS and CDR2 is YYNGEE. Germline trimming cut 4 bases from V and 1 base from J; bases unmatched to any gene: 5. The CDR3 region has the DNA TGTGCCAGCAGCCGGACTAGCGGGGGGTCTGGCACAGATACGCAGTATTTT. It translates to CASSRTSGGSGTDTQYF.

Only a few counts were recorded for this clonotype. The chain links TRBV20-1 to TRBJ2-3, with 14 bases that match TRBD2. CDR1 is DFQATT and CDR2 is SNEGSKA in the germline V gene (reference sequence). The CDR3 runs to 14 residues. V was pared by 5 bases and J by 5 bases, with 3 bases of the junction left unmatched. The CDR3 loop is CSAGTSGSLDTQYF. The DNA for the CDR3 is TGCAGTGCTGGGACTAGCGGGAGCTTAGATACGCAGTATTTT.

CDR3 amino acids: CAWNTGTGASYEQYF. CDR3 nucleotide sequence: TGTGCCTGGAACACCGGGACAGGGGCCTCCTACGAGCAGTACTTC. The chain joins TRBV30 to TRBJ2-7, with 10 bases lining up with TRBD1. The CDR3 has 15 residues. Germline values: CDR1 GTSNPN, CDR2 SVGIG (reference sequence). Trimming at V came to 4 bases and at J to 0 bases, leaving 6 bases not matched to a gene.

This clonotype was seen more than once but under ten times. The V gene is TRBV7-2, the J gene TRBJ2-3; 9 bases are shared with TRBD2. J gave up 6 bases and V 0 bases, and 7 bases lay outside the gene matches. The germline CDR1 and CDR2 sequences are SGHTA and FQGNSA. The CDR3 totals 16 residues. The CDR3 DNA follows: TGTGCCAGCAGCTTAGCATGGCGGGGGGGCGTCGATACGCAGTATTTT. Residues: CASSLAWRGGVDTQYF.

V usage is TRBV24-1 and J usage is TRBJ2-1; D is unresolved. The CDR3 extends over 15 amino acids. The germline V and J ends were trimmed by 0 bases and 3 bases, with 8 bases remaining between them. Germline V gene data show CDR1 as KGHDR and CDR2 as SFDVKD. The DNA of the CDR3 is TGTGCCACCAGTGATTTGTCTCCAGTCTACAATGAGCAGTTCTTC. This codes for CATSDLSPVYNEQFF.

This chain uses TRBV7-2 with TRBJ2-2, with D possibly being TRBD1 (6 bases). V lost 5 bases and J lost 4, with 14 bases in between. The CDR3 is 15 amino acids. In germline, CDR1 is SGHTA, CDR2 FQGNSA. CDR3 sequence: CASSATGQFTGELFF. CDR3 in DNA: TGTGCCAGCAGCGCGACAGGCCAATTCACCGGGGAGCTGTTTTTT.

The chain joins TRBV30 to TRBJ2-7; the D gene is possibly TRBD1 (6 bases). The germline gives CDR1 GTSNPN, CDR2 SVGIG (reference sequence). The CDR3 loop spans 16 amino acids. Trimming removed 1 base from V and 4 bases from J, with 20 bases in between. The CDR3 here is CAWSDRVYRGSYEQYF. The CDR3 DNA reads as TGTGCCTGGAGTGACCGGGTATATAGGGGGTCGTACGAGCAGTACTTC. The whole variable domain, remainder taken from reference TRBV30 and TRBJ2-7, is SQTIHQWPATLVQPVGSPLSLECTVEGTSNPNLYWYRQAAGRGLQLLFYSVGIGQISSEVPQNLSASRPQDRQFILSSKKLLLSDSGFYLCAWSDRVYRGSYEQYFGPGTRLTVT.